The 11 T cell receptor beta chains given below trace back to one sample, sequenced in a study of OX40 agonist ivuxolimab in advanced cancers. The table came from immunoSEQ multiplex PCR; TCRdb's copy has only in-frame clones and leaves some out. Of fewer than 85,000 clones listed, about 88% are singletons. The material was CD4+ or CD8+ T cells sorted from blood, obtained in a trial of the OX40 agonist ivuxolimab. The receptors here all came from an adult with an advanced solid tumor such as melanoma, head and neck, liver or kidney cancer.

This clone was recorded a few times. CDR3 sequence (DNA): TGTGCCAGCTCACCCGGTGCAGGGAAATATAATTCACCCCTCCACTTT. Its translation: CASSPGAGKYNSPLHF. The rearrangement links TRBV18 to TRBJ1-6; tentatively, D is TRBD1 (5 bases). There are 16 residues in the CDR3. Germline CDR1 KGHSH, CDR2 LQKENI. V was cut by 3 bases and J by 4 bases, with 13 bases left in between.

This clone was counted once. The chain has TRBV6-1 and TRBJ2-2; D gene ambiguous. Germline-derived CDR1 and CDR2 are MNHNS and SASEGT. The CDR3 loop spans 14 amino acids. Trimming stripped 6 bases from V and 1 base from J, with 9 bases between. As DNA, the CDR3 is TGTGCCAGCAGGACCCTAGAGAACACCGGGGAGCTGTTTTTT. Protein product: CASRTLENTGELFF.

V gene TRBV7-3 combines with J gene TRBJ2-1; 11 nucleotides match TRBD2. Trimming cost V 3 bases and J 7 bases; bases outside gene matches: 8. The CDR3 is made up of 16 amino acids. Looked up from germline, CDR1 is SGHTA and CDR2 is FQGTGA. CDR3 in amino acids: CASSFTGTSGINEQFF. The CDR3 DNA reads TGTGCCAGCAGCTTTACCGGGACTAGCGGAATAAATGAGCAGTTCTTC.

The chain couples TRBV5-4 to TRBJ2-6; TRBD1 aligns across 7 bases. The CDR3 length is 14 residues. V gave up 7 bases and J gave up 3 bases; unmatched junction bases: 4. CDR1 is SGHNT and CDR2 is YYREEE in the germline V gene (reference sequence). The CDR3 region has the DNA TGTGCCAGCGGACAGGTTGGTGGGGCCAACGTCCTGACTTTC. It translates to CASGQVGGANVLTF.

This chain connects TRBV11-3 to TRBJ1-1; possibly TRBD1 for D (6 bases). The CDR3 has 14 amino acids. The germline V gene has CDR1 SGHNT and CDR2 YENEEA. The V end lost 3 bases, the J end lost 4 bases, and 12 bases lay between the germline ends. Here the CDR3 DNA reads TGTGCCAGCAGCTTGGGGGGGCCGCGCACTGAAGCTTTCTTT. Its translation is CASSLGGPRTEAFF.

This clone appeared a few times. The V and J genes are TRBV7-6 and TRBJ2-1; 7 bases are shared with TRBD1. The CDR3 covers 21 residues. The germline V gene has CDR1 SGHVS and CDR2 FNYEAQ. V was pared by 6 bases and J by 7 bases, with 30 bases of the junction left unmatched. The CDR3 loop reads CASSHNPPYDRTGVGWNEQFF. CDR3 coding DNA: TGTGCCAGCAGTCATAACCCCCCTTACGACAGGACAGGAGTTGGTTGGAATGAGCAGTTCTTC.

The rearrangement uses TRBV5-1 and TRBJ2-1; 7 bases align to TRBD2. Germline V CDR1 and CDR2: SGHRS, YFSETQ. The CDR3 is 17 amino acids. Trimming removed 4 bases from V and 4 bases from J; junction bases left unmatched: 14. This CDR3 is CASSPREALMAYNEQFF. The CDR3 nucleotides are TGCGCCAGCAGCCCCCGGGAGGCCCTTATGGCATACAATGAGCAGTTCTTC.

The rearrangement joins TRBV5-4 to TRBJ2-7; D is tentatively TRBD1 or TRBD2 (5 bases each). V lost 4 bases and J 2 bases, leaving 13 bases between the germline ends. Germline values: CDR1 SGHNT, CDR2 YYREEE (reference sequence). The CDR3 has 14 residues. The CDR3 nucleotides are TGTGCCAGCAGCGCCGGGACGGGAACCTACGAGCAGTACTTC. Encoded protein: CASSAGTGTYEQYF.

This clone was counted once. V gene TRBV7-9 combines with J gene TRBJ2-5; a weak D match, TRBD2 (5 bases). V dropped 1 base and J dropped 4 bases, with 13 bases sitting between them. Germline V gene sequence: CDR1 SEHNR, CDR2 FQNEAQ (reference sequence). The CDR3 has 15 amino acids. The DNA for the CDR3 is TGTGCCAGCAGCTTAGGAAGTCAGCGGCCAGAGACCCAGTACTTC. It encodes CASSLGSQRPETQYF. Full variable domain (missing parts from reference TRBV7-9 and TRBJ2-5): DTGVSQNPRHKITKRGQNVTFRCDPISEHNRLYWYRQTLGQGPEFLTYFQNEAQLEKSRLLSDRFSAERPKGSFSTLEIQRTEQGDSAMYLCASSLGSQRPETQYFGPGTRLLVL.

In regard to this clone: Within the sample, other DNA sequences also encode this same CDR3. V gene TRBV5-4 combines with J gene TRBJ2-7; D is undetermined. Germline loops: CDR1 SGHNT, CDR2 YYREEE (reference sequence). Trimming took off 0 bases at V and 3 bases at J, with 4 bases between the two ends. The CDR3 contains 12 residues. The CDR3, as DNA: TGTGCCAGCAGCTTGGTAGGCTACGAGCAGTACTTC. It is translated as CASSLVGYEQYF.

The chain combines TRBV5-1 with TRBJ2-5; 14 nucleotides match TRBD2. V lost 1 base and J lost 4; bases outside the gene matches: 3. The germline V gene has CDR1 SGHRS and CDR2 YFSETQ. The CDR3 runs to 16 residues. CDR3 DNA sequence: TGCGCCAGCAGCTTGACGACTAGCGGGGGGGCAGAGACCCAGTACTTC. Protein: CASSLTTSGGAETQYF.